This T cell receptor beta chain was observed in a study of tumor-infiltrating lymphocytes in oesophageal squamous cell carcinoma. This CDR3 region has 17 residues. With 2 bases removed from V and 0 bases from J, the gap between germline ends came to 14 bases. Looked up from germline, CDR1 is SEHNR and CDR2 is FQNEAQ (reference sequence). This clonotype was seen repeatedly, ten times or more. One entry per CDR3 protein results from TCRdb running MiXCR on the PCR reads. The data contain over 12,000 distinct CDR3 sequences, roughly 47% of them singletons. The source material was blood. V and J are TRBV7-9 and TRBJ1-3; D uncertain. The source of this sequence is a male donor with esophageal squamous cell carcinoma. Written as DNA, the CDR3 is TGTGCCAGCAGCTTATATCTCGGTGAAAGCTCTGGAAACACCATATATTTT. It specifies CASSLYLGESSGNTIYF. Based on the CDR3 plus reference TRBV7-9 and TRBJ1-3, the full variable domain is DTGVSQNPRHKITKRGQNVTFRCDPISEHNRLYWYRQTLGQGPEFLTYFQNEAQLEKSRLLSDRFSAERPKGSFSTLEIQRTEQGDSAMYLCASSLYLGESSGNTIYFGEGSWLTVV.